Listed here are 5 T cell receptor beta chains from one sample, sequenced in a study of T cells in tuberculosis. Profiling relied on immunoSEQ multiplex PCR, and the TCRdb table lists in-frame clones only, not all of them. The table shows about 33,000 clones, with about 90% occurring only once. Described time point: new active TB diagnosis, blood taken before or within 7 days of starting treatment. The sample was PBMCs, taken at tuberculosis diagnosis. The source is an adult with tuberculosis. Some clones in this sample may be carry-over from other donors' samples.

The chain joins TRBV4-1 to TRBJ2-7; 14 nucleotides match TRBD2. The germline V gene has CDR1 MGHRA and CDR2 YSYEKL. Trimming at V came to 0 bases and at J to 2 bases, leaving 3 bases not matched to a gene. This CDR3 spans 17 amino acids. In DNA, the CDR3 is TGCGCCAGCAGCCAAGAGGGACTAGCGGGGGTAACCTACGAGCAGTACTTC. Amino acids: CASSQEGLAGVTYEQYF.

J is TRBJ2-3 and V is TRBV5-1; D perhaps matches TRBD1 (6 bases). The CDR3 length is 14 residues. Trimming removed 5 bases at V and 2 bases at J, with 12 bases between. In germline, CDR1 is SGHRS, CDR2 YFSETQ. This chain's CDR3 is CASSTGHHTDTQYF. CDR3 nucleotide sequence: TGCGCCAGCAGTACGGGACACCACACAGATACGCAGTATTTT.

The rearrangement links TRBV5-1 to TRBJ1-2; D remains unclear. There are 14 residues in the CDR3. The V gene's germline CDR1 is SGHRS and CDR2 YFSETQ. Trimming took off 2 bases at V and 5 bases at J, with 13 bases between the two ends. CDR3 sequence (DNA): TGCGCCAGCAGCTTCGGTGGAGGATCGTATGGCTACACCTTC. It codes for CASSFGGGSYGYTF.

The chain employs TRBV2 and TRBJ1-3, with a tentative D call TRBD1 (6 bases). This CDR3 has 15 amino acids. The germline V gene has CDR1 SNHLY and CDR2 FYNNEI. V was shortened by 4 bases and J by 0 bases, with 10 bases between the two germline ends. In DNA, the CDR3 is TGTGCCAGCAGTGTACAACAGGGCTCTGGAAACACCATATATTTT. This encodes CASSVQQGSGNTIYF.

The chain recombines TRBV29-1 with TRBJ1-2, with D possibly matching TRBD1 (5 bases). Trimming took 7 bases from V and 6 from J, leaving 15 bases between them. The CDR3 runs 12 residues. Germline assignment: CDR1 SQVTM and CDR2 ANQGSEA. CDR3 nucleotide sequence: TGCAGCGCTAACGGGCCAGGGAATGGCTACACCTTC. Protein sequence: CSANGPGNGYTF.